The 14 T cell receptor beta chains below come from one sample, sequenced in a study of cytomegalovirus exposure and HLA in healthy donors. With 60 Vbeta and 13 Jbeta primers, the PCR was carried out. The table came from immunoSEQ multiplex PCR; TCRdb's copy has only in-frame clones and leaves some out. This sample has more than 100,000 clones, with 75% to 85% found just once. Sequencing input: PBMCs. The receptors derive from a woman aged 50 to 60 in good health and CMV-seropositive.

This sequence joins TRBV30 and TRBJ2-3; 13 nucleotides align to TRBD2. The germline CDR1 and CDR2 sequences are GTSNPN and SVGIG (reference sequence). The CDR3 consists of 17 residues. J was trimmed by 0 bases and V by 5 bases; bases with no gene match: 8. This CDR3 is CAWLGTSGVTSTDTQYF. The CDR3 DNA follows: TGTGCCTGGCTAGGGACTAGCGGGGTAACTAGCACAGATACGCAGTATTTT.

The chain is built from TRBV10-3 and TRBJ2-3; 8 bases line up with TRBD2. J was trimmed by 2 bases and V by 5 bases; bases with no gene match: 3. CDR3 length: 14 amino acids. The germline V gene encodes CDR1 ENHRY and CDR2 SYGVKD. CDR3 region: CAISLAGYTDTQYF. CDR3 DNA: TGTGCCATCAGTTTAGCGGGATACACAGATACGCAGTATTTT.

J is TRBJ1-6 and V is TRBV2, with D maybe TRBD1 (6 bases). The V end lost 7 bases, the J end lost 9 bases, and 19 bases lay between the germline ends. This CDR3 spans 15 amino acids. Germline loops: CDR1 SNHLY, CDR2 FYNNEI. The chain's CDR3 is CASNLGGGGSSPLHF. DNA for the CDR3: TGTGCCAGCAATCTGGGAGGCGGGGGCAGTTCACCCCTCCACTTT.

The V and J genes are TRBV11-2 and TRBJ2-7, with TRBD2 matching over 7 bases. The CDR3 runs 15 residues. In germline, CDR1 is SGHAT, CDR2 FQNNGV. The V segment lost 6 bases and the J segment 5 bases; nucleotides outside the gene matches: 13. CDR3 region: CASRGSVGRLNEQYF. CDR3 bases: TGTGCCAGCAGGGGATCTGTCGGGAGGCTCAACGAGCAGTACTTC.

This clone appeared a few times. The rearrangement links TRBV7-9 to TRBJ2-5; D is possibly TRBD2 (5 bases). CDR3 length: 16 residues. Trimming removed 5 bases at V and 3 bases at J, with 19 bases between. Germline loops: CDR1 SEHNR, CDR2 FQNEAQ (reference sequence). CDR3 amino acids: CASSLPPGSVKETQYF. The CDR3 region has the DNA TGTGCCAGCAGCCTCCCACCGGGGAGTGTAAAAGAGACCCAGTACTTC.

This chain connects TRBV2 to TRBJ2-7; TRBD1 aligns across 9 bases. The CDR3 covers 12 residues. The ends lost 6 bases at V and 7 bases at J; junction bases unmatched: 4. Per the germline V gene, CDR1 is SNHLY and CDR2 is FYNNEI. The CDR3 DNA follows: TGTGCCAGCAGAAACAGGGGGCTGGAGCAGTACTTC. Translated: CASRNRGLEQYF.

This chain joins TRBV7-8 and TRBJ1-6, with D possibly TRBD1 on 6 matching bases. V shed 5 bases and J shed 10 bases, with 18 bases lying between them. There are 15 residues in the CDR3. Germline CDR1 is SGHVS and CDR2 is FQNEAQ. As DNA, the CDR3 is TGTGCCAGCAGCGCCTCGAGGGGGTCGTACTCACCCCTCCACTTT. Encoded protein: CASSASRGSYSPLHF.

V is TRBV28 and J is TRBJ2-7; D is perhaps TRBD2 (6 bases). Germline V gives CDR1 MDHEN, CDR2 SYDVKM. This CDR3 contains 11 residues. V lost 10 bases to trimming and J lost 4 bases, with 11 bases between them. The CDR3 loop reads CAIGGNYEQYF. DNA for the CDR3: TGTGCCATCGGGGGTAATTACGAGCAGTACTTC.

The V and J genes are TRBV2 and TRBJ2-7, with D unclear. V was cut by 4 bases and J by 2 bases, with 6 bases left in between. Germline V gives CDR1 SNHLY, CDR2 FYNNEI. This CDR3 has 12 residues. The DNA of the CDR3 is TGTGCCAGCAGTGCCAGTCCCTACGAGCAGTACTTC. Its translation: CASSASPYEQYF.

The V gene is TRBV7-2, the J gene TRBJ2-2, with 8 nucleotides matching TRBD2. V lost 4 bases, J lost 7 bases, and 8 bases stayed unmatched. The CDR3 is made up of 15 amino acids. CDR1 SGHTA and CDR2 FQGNSA come from the germline V gene. This CDR3 is CASSSPGLGNGELFF. The CDR3 DNA is TGTGCCAGCAGCTCACCGGGACTAGGGAACGGGGAGCTGTTTTTT.

V usage is TRBV6-4 and J usage is TRBJ2-2; 9 nucleotides match TRBD1. The CDR3 runs to 16 residues. Germline V gene lookup returns CDR1 MRHNA and CDR2 SNTAGT. J was trimmed by 1 base and V by 2 bases; bases with no gene match: 2. The DNA of the CDR3 is TGTGCCAGCAGTGACGGGGGACAGGGGAACACCGGGGAGCTGTTTTTT. Translation: CASSDGGQGNTGELFF.

J is TRBJ2-4 and V is TRBV7-8; 7 positions match TRBD2. Germline CDR1 reads SGHVS; CDR2 reads FQNEAQ. This CDR3 has 14 amino acids. The J segment lost 6 bases and the V segment lost 1 base, leaving 3 bases of the junction unmatched. The CDR3 spells CASSLGGGGNIQYF. The DNA for the CDR3 is TGTGCCAGCAGCTTAGGGGGCGGGGGAAACATTCAGTACTTC. Full variable domain (rest looked up from reference TRBV7-8 and TRBJ2-4): GAGVSQSPRYKVAKRGQDVALRCDPISGHVSLFWYQQALGQGPEFLTYFQNEAQLDKSGLPSDRFFAERPEGSVSTLKIQRTQQEDSAVYLCASSLGGGGNIQYFGAGTRLSVL.

This clone appeared a few times. CDR3 region: CSVEWGDGNTIYF. CDR3 in DNA: TGCAGCGTTGAATGGGGGGATGGAAACACCATATATTTT. The rearrangement joins TRBV29-1 to TRBJ1-3; a weak D match, TRBD1 (5 bases). V was pared by 2 bases and J by 3 bases, with 8 bases between. CDR1 is SQVTM, CDR2 ANQGSEA, per germline. The CDR3 contains 13 residues.

This clone showed up just once. The chain combines TRBV5-1 with TRBJ2-1, with 10 nucleotides matching TRBD2. The CDR3 has 16 residues. Per the germline V gene, CDR1 is SGHRS and CDR2 is YFSETQ. V gave up 1 base and J gave up 8 bases; unmatched junction bases: 9. CDR3 sequence reads: CASSLPYLAGVDEQFF. CDR3 DNA sequence: TGCGCCAGCAGCTTGCCGTATCTAGCGGGAGTGGATGAGCAGTTCTTC.